One and the same sample provided the 9 T cell receptor beta chains below, sequenced in a study of T cells in Graves' hyperthyroidism and ophthalmopathy. Amplification targeted TCR beta CDR3 regions from RNA transcripts. TCR CDR3 underwent first-round RT-PCR with the HTBI primer set. Via MiXCR, TCRdb re-called the multiplex PCR reads, giving one row per CDR3 protein. The table includes around 250,000 distinct CDR3 sequences, roughly 14% detected once. Material for sequencing was blood. The receptors derive from a woman in her 40s with Graves' hyperthyroidism that later progressed to Graves' ophthalmopathy.

In this sample, this clonotype turned up many times. The rearrangement joins TRBV29-1 to TRBJ1-1; perhaps TRBD1 as D (6 bases). Germline V gene lookup returns CDR1 SQVTM and CDR2 ANQGSEA. The V and J ends lost 4 bases and 1 base respectively, with 13 bases between them. There are 14 residues in the CDR3. The CDR3 is CSVAWEGGNTEAFF. The DNA for the CDR3 is TGCAGCGTTGCATGGGAGGGGGGGAACACTGAAGCTTTCTTT.

The rearrangement uses TRBV7-3 and TRBJ2-1; no clear D. The germline CDR1 and CDR2 sequences are SGHTA and FQGTGA. Trimming took 2 bases from V and 7 from J, leaving 9 bases between them. The CDR3 is 13 residues long. The CDR3 bases are TGTGCCAGCAGCTTAGGGTCGGTGAATGAGCAGTTCTTC. Translating gives CASSLGSVNEQFF.

This clonotype appeared many times. This chain uses TRBV7-3 with TRBJ2-1, with 8 bases aligning to TRBD2. CDR1 SGHTA and CDR2 FQGTGA come from the germline V gene. CDR3 length: 19 amino acids. V lost 2 bases and J lost 6; bases outside the gene matches: 18. The DNA for the CDR3 is TGTGCCAGCAGCTTAGTACGACTAGCGAGGGGTGGTGAGGGCAATGAGCAGTTCTTC. It yields the protein CASSLVRLARGGEGNEQFF. Drawing the rest from reference TRBV7-3 and TRBJ2-1, the complete variable domain is GAGVSQTPSNKVTEKGKYVELRCDPISGHTALYWYRQSLGQGPEFLIYFQGTGAADDSGLPNDRFFAVRPEGSVSTLKIQRTERGDSAVYLCASSLVRLARGGEGNEQFFGPGTRLTVL.

This clonotype was seen repeatedly, ten times or more. J is TRBJ2-1 and V is TRBV2, with 14 positions matching TRBD2. The CDR3 has 17 amino acids. Losses at the gene ends were 6 bases for V and 4 bases for J; bases not matched to a gene: 8. The germline V gene encodes CDR1 SNHLY and CDR2 FYNNEI. The DNA for the CDR3 is TGTGCCAGCAGCCGCGGACTAGCGGGAGGATCATACAATGAGCAGTTCTTC. It specifies CASSRGLAGGSYNEQFF.

Only a few counts were recorded for this clonotype. This chain joins TRBV19 and TRBJ2-5; D is unresolved. Per germline, CDR1 LNHDA and CDR2 SQIVND (reference sequence). The V gene lost 5 bases and the J gene lost 3 bases, with 7 bases spanning the gap. The CDR3 covers 12 residues. The CDR3 DNA follows: TGTGCCAGTAGTGAGCAGAAAGAGACCCAGTACTTC. Protein product: CASSEQKETQYF.

This clonotype has at least ten counts. The rearrangement joins TRBV11-2 to TRBJ2-5; D is ambiguous. The CDR3 sequence is 11 residues long. The V gene's germline CDR1 is SGHAT and CDR2 FQNNGV. V was trimmed by 3 bases and J by 5 bases, leaving 4 bases between them. The CDR3 sequence is CASSLSETQYF. The CDR3 DNA follows: TGTGCCAGCAGCTTGAGTGAGACCCAGTACTTC.

This clonotype was seen ten or more times. CDR3 region: CASSPKDRSVYEQYF. CDR3 DNA sequence: TGTGCCAGCAGTCCAAAGGACAGGTCTGTTTACGAGCAGTACTTC. V is TRBV27 and J is TRBJ2-7, with 7 nucleotides matching TRBD1. The CDR3 has 15 residues. Germline V lookup: CDR1 MNHEY, CDR2 SMNVEV (reference sequence). The trim removed 5 bases at V and 4 bases at J, leaving 11 bases unmatched.

The V call is TRBV5-1, the J call TRBJ2-1, with TRBD2 matching 13 bases. The J segment lost 9 bases and the V segment lost 4 bases, leaving 7 bases of the junction unmatched. Germline loops: CDR1 SGHRS, CDR2 YFSETQ. The CDR3 is 15 residues long. CDR3 in DNA: TGCGCCAGCAGCGCGATACTAGCGGGAGGGCCTGAGCAGTTCTTC. It encodes CASSAILAGGPEQFF. The variable domain in full, completed from reference TRBV5-1 and TRBJ2-1, reads KAGVTQTPRYLIKTRGQQVTLSCSPISGHRSVSWYQQTPGQGLQFLFEYFSETQRNKGNFPGRFSGRQFSNSRSEMNVSTLELGDSALYLCASSAILAGGPEQFFGPGTRLTVL.

The V call is TRBV24-1, the J call TRBJ1-6, with D perhaps matching TRBD1 (5 bases). Trimming stripped 3 bases from V and 9 bases from J, with 11 bases between. This CDR3 comprises 14 residues. Germline V lookup: CDR1 KGHDR, CDR2 SFDVKD. The CDR3 region is CATSDGQGGSPLHF. The CDR3 DNA sequence: TGTGCCACCAGTGATGGGCAGGGTGGTTCACCCCTCCACTTT.